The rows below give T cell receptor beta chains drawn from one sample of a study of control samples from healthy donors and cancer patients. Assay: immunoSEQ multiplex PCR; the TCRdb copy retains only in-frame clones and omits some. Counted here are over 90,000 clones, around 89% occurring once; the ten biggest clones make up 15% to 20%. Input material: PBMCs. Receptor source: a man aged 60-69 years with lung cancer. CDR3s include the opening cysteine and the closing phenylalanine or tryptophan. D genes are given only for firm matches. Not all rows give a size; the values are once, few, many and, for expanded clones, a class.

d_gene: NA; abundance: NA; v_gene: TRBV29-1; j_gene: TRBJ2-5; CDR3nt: TGCAGCGTTGCCGGGGACGGGGAGACCCAGTACTTC; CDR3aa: CSVAGDGETQYF
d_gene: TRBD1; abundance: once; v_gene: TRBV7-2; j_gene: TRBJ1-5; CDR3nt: TGTGCCAGCAGCAGAGGACAGGGGGCCTTGCCCCAGCATTTT; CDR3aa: CASSRGQGALPQHF
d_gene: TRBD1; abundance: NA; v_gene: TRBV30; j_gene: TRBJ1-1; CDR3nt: TGTGCCTGGAGGGGACAGCTAAACACTGAAGCTTTCTTT; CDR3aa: CAWRGQLNTEAFF
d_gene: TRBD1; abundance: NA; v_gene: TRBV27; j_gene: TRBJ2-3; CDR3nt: TGTGCCAGCAGTTCGTTGTCAGGGGGAGCAGATACGCAGTATTTT; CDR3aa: CASSSLSGGADTQYF
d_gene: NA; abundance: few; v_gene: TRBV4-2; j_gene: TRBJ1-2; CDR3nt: TGTGCCAGCAGCCAAGCCGGAGGGACGGGAGCTATTGGATGTACCTTC; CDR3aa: CASSQAGGTGAIGCTF
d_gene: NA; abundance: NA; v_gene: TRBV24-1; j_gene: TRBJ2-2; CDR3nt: TGTGCCACCAGTGAGCCCTACACCGGGGAGCTGTTTTTT; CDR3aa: CATSEPYTGELFF
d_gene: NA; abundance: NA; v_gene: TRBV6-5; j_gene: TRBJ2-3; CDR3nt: TGTGCCAGCAGTTACTCTTTGGCAGATACGCAGTATTTT; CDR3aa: CASSYSLADTQYF
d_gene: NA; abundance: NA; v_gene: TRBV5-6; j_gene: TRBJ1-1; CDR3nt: TGTGCCAGCAGCCTATTCGCCCCTGCGAACACTGAAGCTTTCTTT; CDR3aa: CASSLFAPANTEAFF
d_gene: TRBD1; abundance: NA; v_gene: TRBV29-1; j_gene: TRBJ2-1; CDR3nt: TGCAGCGTTGGGCGGACAGGGGGGCATGAGCAGTTCTTC; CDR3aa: CSVGRTGGHEQFF
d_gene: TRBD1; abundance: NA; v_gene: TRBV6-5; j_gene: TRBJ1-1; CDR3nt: TGTGCCAGCATAAGGGGACAGGGAAGCACTGAAGCTTTCTTT; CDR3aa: CASIRGQGSTEAFF
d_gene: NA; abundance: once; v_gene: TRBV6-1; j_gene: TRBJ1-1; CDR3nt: TGTGCCAGCAGTGACAGGGTTGGAACTGAAGCTTTCTTT; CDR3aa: CASSDRVGTEAFF
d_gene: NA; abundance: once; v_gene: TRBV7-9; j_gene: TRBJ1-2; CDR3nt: TGTGCCAGCAGCTTAGAGCAGAGCAGGGCGGTCTTTGGCTACACCTTC; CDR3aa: CASSLEQSRAVFGYTF
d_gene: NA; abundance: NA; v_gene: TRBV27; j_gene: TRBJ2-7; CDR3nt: TGTGCCAGCAGTTTCTCACCCGCTGACAGGAGGGGCTACGAGCAGTACTTC; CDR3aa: CASSFSPADRRGYEQYF
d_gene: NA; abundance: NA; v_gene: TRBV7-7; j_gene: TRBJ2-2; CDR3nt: TGTGCCAGCAGCCCCGGTAGGGTGAACACCGGGGAGCTGTTTTTT; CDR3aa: CASSPGRVNTGELFF
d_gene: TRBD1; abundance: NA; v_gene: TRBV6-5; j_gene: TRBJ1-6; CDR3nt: TGTGCCAGCAGCTTAAACCCGGGACAGGGGGCACCCCTCCACTTT; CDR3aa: CASSLNPGQGAPLHF
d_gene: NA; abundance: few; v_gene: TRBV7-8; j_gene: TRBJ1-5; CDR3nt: TGTGCCAGCACCGGGGCAGGGAATGAACAGCCCCAGCATTTT; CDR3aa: CASTGAGNEQPQHF
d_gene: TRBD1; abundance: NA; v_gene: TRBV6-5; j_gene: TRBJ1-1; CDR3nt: TGTGCCAGCAGACCCACAGGGGTTAGGCCTGAAGCTTTCTTT; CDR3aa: CASRPTGVRPEAFF
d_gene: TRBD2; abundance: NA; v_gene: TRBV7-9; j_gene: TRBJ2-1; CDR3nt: TGTGCCAGCAGCTTTGGACTAGCGAAGGGTGAGCAGTTCTTC; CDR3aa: CASSFGLAKGEQFF
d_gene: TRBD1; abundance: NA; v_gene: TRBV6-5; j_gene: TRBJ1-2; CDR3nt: TGTGCCAGCAGTTACTCGAAGGCAGGGGGCCCGGGTGGCTACACCTTC; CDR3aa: CASSYSKAGGPGGYTF
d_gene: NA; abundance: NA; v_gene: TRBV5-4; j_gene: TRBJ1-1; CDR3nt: TGTGCCAGCAGCCGGTTCCTAAACACTGAAGCTTTCTTT; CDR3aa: CASSRFLNTEAFF
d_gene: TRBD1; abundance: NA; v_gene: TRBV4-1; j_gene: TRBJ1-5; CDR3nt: TGCGCCAGCAGCCGGACAGGGAGGGGCAATCAGCCCCAGCATTTT; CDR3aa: CASSRTGRGNQPQHF
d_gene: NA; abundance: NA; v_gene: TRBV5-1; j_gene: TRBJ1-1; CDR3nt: TGCGCCAGCAGCTTTCAGACAGCAATTGGTGAGACTGAAGCTTTCTTT; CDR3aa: CASSFQTAIGETEAFF